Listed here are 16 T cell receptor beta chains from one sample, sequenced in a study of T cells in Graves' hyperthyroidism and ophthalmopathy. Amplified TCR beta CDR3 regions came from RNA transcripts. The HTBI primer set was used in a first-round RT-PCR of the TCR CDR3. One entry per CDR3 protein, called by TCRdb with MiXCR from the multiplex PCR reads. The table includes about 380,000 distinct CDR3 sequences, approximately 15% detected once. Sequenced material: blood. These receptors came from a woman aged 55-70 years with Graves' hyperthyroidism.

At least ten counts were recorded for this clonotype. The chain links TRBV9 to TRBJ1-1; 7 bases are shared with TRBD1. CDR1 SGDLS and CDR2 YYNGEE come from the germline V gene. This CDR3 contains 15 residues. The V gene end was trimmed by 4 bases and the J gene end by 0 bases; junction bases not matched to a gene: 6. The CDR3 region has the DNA TGTGCCAGCAGCCTAGGGGGACAGCTGAACACTGAAGCTTTCTTT. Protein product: CASSLGGQLNTEAFF.

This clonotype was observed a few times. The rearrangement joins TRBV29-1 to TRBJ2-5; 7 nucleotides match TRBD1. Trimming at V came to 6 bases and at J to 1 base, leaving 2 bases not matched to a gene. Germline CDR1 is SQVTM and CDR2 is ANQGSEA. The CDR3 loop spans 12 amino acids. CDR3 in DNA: TGCAGCGTGGGACAGATCCAAGAGACCCAGTACTTC. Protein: CSVGQIQETQYF.

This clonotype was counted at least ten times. In DNA, the CDR3 is TGTGCCAGCAGCGGACAGATATATGGCTACACCTTC. It is translated as CASSGQIYGYTF. V is TRBV28 and J is TRBJ1-2, with a tentative D call TRBD1 (6 bases). CDR3 length: 12 residues. Germline V gene data show CDR1 as MDHEN and CDR2 as SYDVKM. Trimming stripped 6 bases from V and 5 bases from J, with 10 bases between.

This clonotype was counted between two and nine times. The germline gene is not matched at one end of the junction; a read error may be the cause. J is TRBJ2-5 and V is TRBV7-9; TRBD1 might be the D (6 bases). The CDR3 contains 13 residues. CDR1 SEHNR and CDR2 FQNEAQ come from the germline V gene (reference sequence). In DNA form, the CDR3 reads TGTGCCAGCAGCCCCCTGGGGGCGCAGACCCAGTCCTTC. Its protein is CASSPLGAQTQSF.

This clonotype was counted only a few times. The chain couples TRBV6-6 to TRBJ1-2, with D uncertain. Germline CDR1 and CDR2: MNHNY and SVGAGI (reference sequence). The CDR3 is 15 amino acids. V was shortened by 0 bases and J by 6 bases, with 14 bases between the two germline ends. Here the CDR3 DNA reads TGTGCCAGCAGTTACTCAACCGCCACCCTCAATGGCTACACCTTC. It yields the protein CASSYSTATLNGYTF.

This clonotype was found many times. The CDR3 DNA is TGTGCCAGCAGTTTCTTCAGTGAGCAGTTCTTC. Amino acids: CASSFFSEQFF. V is TRBV12-3 or TRBV12-4 and J is TRBJ2-1; D is unclear. This CDR3 is built from 11 residues. Trimming stripped 3 bases from V and 9 bases from J, with 6 bases between.

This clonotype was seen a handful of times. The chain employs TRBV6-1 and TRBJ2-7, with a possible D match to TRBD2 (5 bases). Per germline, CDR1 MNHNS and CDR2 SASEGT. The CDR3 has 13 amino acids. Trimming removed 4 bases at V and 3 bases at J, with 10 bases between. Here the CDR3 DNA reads TGTGCCAGCAGTGTAGGACGGGACTACGAGCAGTACTTC. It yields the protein CASSVGRDYEQYF.

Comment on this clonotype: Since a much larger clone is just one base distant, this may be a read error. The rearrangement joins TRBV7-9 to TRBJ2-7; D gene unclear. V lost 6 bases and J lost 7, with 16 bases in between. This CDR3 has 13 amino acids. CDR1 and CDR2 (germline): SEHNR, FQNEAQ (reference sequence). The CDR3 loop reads CASSQSWANEQYF. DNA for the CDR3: TGTGCCAGCAGTCAAAGCTGGGCTAATGAGCAGTACTTC.

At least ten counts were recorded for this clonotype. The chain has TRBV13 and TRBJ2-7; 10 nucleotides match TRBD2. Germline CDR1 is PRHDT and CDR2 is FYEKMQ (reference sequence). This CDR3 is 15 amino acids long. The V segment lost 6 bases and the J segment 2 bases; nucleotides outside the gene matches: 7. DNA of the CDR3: TGTGCCAGCAGGCTGAGGACTAGCGGCACCTACGAGCAGTACTTC. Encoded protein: CASRLRTSGTYEQYF.

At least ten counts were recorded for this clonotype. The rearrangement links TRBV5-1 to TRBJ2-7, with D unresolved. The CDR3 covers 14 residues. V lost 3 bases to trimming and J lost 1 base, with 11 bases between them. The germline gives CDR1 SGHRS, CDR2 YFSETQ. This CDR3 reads CASSSPTESYEQYF. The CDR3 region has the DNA TGCGCCAGCAGCTCCCCGACTGAATCCTACGAGCAGTACTTC.

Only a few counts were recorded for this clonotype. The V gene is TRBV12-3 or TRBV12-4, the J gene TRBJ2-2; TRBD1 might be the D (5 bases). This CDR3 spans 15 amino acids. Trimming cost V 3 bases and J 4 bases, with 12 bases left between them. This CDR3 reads CASSFYRSRTGELFF. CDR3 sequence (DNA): TGTGCCAGCAGTTTTTACAGGTCTCGCACCGGGGAGCTGTTTTTT.

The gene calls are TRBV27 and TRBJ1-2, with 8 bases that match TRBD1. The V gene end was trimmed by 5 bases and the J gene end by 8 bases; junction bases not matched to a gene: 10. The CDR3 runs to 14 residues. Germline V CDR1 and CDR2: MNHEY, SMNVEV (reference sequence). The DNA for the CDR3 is TGTGCCAGCAGTCGAAACAGGGGACAGGAGGGCTACACCTTC. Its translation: CASSRNRGQEGYTF.

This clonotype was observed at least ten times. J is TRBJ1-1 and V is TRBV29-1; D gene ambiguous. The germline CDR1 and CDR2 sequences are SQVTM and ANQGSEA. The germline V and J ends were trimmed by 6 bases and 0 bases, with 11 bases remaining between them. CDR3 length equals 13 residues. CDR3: CSVCGEVNTEAFF. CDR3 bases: TGCAGCGTGTGTGGGGAAGTGAACACTGAAGCTTTCTTT. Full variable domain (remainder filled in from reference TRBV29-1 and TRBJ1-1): SAVISQKPSRDICQRGTSLTIQCQVDSQVTMMFWYRQQPGQSLTLIATANQGSEATYESGFVIDKFPISRPNLTFSTLTVSNMSPEDSSIYLCSVCGEVNTEAFFGQGTRLTVV.

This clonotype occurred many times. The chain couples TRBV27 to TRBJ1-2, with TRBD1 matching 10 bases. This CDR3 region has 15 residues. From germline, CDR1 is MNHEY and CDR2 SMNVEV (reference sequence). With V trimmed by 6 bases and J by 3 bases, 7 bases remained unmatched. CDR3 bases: TGTGCCAGCAGCCCGACAGGGGGCGCTTACTATGGCTACACCTTC. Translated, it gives CASSPTGGAYYGYTF.

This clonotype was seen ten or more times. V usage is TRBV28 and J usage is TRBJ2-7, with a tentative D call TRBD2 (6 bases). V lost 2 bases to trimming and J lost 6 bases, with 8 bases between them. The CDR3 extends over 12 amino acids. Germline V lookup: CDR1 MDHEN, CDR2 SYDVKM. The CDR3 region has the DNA TGTGCCAGCAGTTTAGGGGGGTTCGAGCAGTACTTC. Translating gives CASSLGGFEQYF.

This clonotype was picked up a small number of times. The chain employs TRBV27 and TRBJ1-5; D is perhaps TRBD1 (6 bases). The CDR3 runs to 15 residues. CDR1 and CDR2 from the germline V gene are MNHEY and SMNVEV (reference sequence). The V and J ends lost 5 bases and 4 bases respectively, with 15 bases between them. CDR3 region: CASSTGLARNQPQHF. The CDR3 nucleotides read TGTGCCAGCAGTACAGGGTTAGCCCGGAATCAGCCCCAGCATTTT.